The 22 T cell receptor beta chains listed next were all sequenced from one sample in a study of T cells in localized non-small cell lung cancer. Assay used: immunoSEQ multiplex PCR; TCRdb lists only in-frame clones, some missing. The table includes 1,700 or so clones, approximately 29% detected once. The sample in question was normal lung tissue next to the tumor, obtained before any cancer treatment. These receptors all come from a female donor older than 55 with stage I lung adenocarcinoma.

This clone came up a few times. CDR3 DNA sequence: TGTGCCAGCTCACCAAGGGCAGTCAATTCACCCCTCCACTTT. This translates into CASSPRAVNSPLHF. The V call is TRBV18, the J call TRBJ1-6; D ambiguous. The CDR3 contains 14 residues. Germline V CDR1 and CDR2: KGHSH, LQKENI. V was pared by 2 bases and J by 7 bases, with 9 bases between.

The V gene is TRBV18, the J gene TRBJ2-1; D is possibly TRBD1 (5 bases). The V gene lost 2 bases and the J gene lost 2 bases, with 13 bases spanning the gap. This CDR3 region has 16 residues. Germline CDR1 is KGHSH and CDR2 is LQKENI. This CDR3 is CASSPSRSGTYNEQFF. DNA for the CDR3: TGTGCCAGCTCACCATCGCGATCAGGGACCTACAATGAGCAGTTCTTC. Full variable domain (remainder filled in from reference TRBV18 and TRBJ2-1): NAGVMQNPRHLVRRRGQEARLRCSPMKGHSHVYWYRQLPEEGLKFMVYLQKENIIDESGMPKERFSAEFPKEGPSILRIQQVVRGDSAAYFCASSPSRSGTYNEQFFGPGTRLTVL.

The V gene is TRBV6-8, the J gene TRBJ2-7; D may be TRBD2 (5 bases). The germline V and J ends were trimmed by 4 bases and 4 bases, with 14 bases remaining between them. Germline V lookup: CDR1 MNHGY, CDR2 SAAAGT. CDR3 size: 14 residues. The CDR3, as DNA: TGTGCCAGCAGTTCCATCCGTACTAGTTACGAGCAGTACTTC. This encodes CASSSIRTSYEQYF.

The chain employs TRBV5-1 and TRBJ1-4, with 12 bases fitting TRBD1. The CDR3 is made up of 16 amino acids. Germline V gene lookup returns CDR1 SGHRS and CDR2 YFSETQ. The junction had 10 bases not matched to a gene; V was cut back by 5 bases and J by 8 bases. CDR3 residues: CASRQGGQGAGEKLFF. CDR3 DNA: TGCGCCAGCAGACAAGGGGGACAGGGGGCAGGGGAAAAACTGTTTTTT.

The chain is built from TRBV29-1 and TRBJ2-3; tentatively, D is TRBD2 (5 bases). The CDR3 is 14 amino acids. Germline V gene data show CDR1 as SQVTM and CDR2 as ANQGSEA. Between the trimmed V and J ends, which lost 0 bases and 5 bases, there was a span of 12 bases. The CDR3 DNA follows: TGCAGCGTTGAAGACCACTTCCGGGGAGATACGCAGTATTTT. Its protein is CSVEDHFRGDTQYF.

V is TRBV6-8 and J is TRBJ2-3, with 8 nucleotides matching TRBD2. There are 14 residues in the CDR3. Germline V gives CDR1 MNHGY, CDR2 SAAAGT. J lost 1 base, V lost 5 bases, and 2 bases had no gene match. The CDR3 reads CASSDGGGTDTQYF. The CDR3 DNA reads TGTGCCAGCAGTGACGGGGGGGGCACAGATACGCAGTATTTT.

The CDR3 reads CASSIAGGWGSNQPQHF. The CDR3 DNA follows: TGTGCCAGTAGTATCGCGGGGGGCTGGGGGAGCAATCAGCCCCAGCATTTT. The chain couples TRBV19 to TRBJ1-5, with D possibly TRBD1 on 6 matching bases. V was clipped by 3 bases and J by 1 base, with 16 bases between them. Germline CDR1 LNHDA, CDR2 SQIVND (reference sequence). The CDR3 totals 17 residues. Combining the CDR3 with reference TRBV19 and TRBJ1-5 gives the whole variable domain DGGITQSPKYLFRKEGQNVTLSCEQNLNHDAMYWYRQDPGQGLRLIYYSQIVNDFQKGDIAEGYSVSREKKESFPLTVTSAQKNPTAFYLCASSIAGGWGSNQPQHFGDGTRLSIL.

The chain couples TRBV7-7 to TRBJ2-2; weak D call: TRBD2 (6 bases). The CDR3 loop spans 16 amino acids. The germline V gene encodes CDR1 SSHAT and CDR2 FNYEAQ (reference sequence). The germline V and J ends were trimmed by 3 bases and 5 bases, with 16 bases remaining between them. The DNA for the CDR3 is TGTGCCAGCAGCTTGGCCGGGGACTTCCCGACCGGGGAGCTGTTTTTT. Translated: CASSLAGDFPTGELFF. Looking up the rest from reference TRBV7-7 and TRBJ2-2 gives the full variable domain: GAGVSQSPRYKVTKRGQDVTLRCDPISSHATLYWYQQALGQGPEFLTYFNYEAQPDKSGLPSDRFSAERPEGSISTLTIQRTEQRDSAMYRCASSLAGDFPTGELFFGEGSRLTVL.

In this sample, this clone turned up a few times. The rearrangement joins TRBV11-3 to TRBJ2-7; 7 nucleotides agree with TRBD2. There are 17 residues in the CDR3. CDR1 SGHNT and CDR2 YENEEA come from the germline V gene. The ends lost 3 bases at V and 7 bases at J; junction bases unmatched: 18. The CDR3: CASSLIRRERPGWEQYF. The CDR3 bases are TGTGCCAGCAGCTTGATTCGGCGGGAGCGACCCGGTTGGGAGCAGTACTTC.

This clone occurred a few times. The chain recombines TRBV10-3 with TRBJ1-1; 8 bases fit TRBD1. CDR1 and CDR2 (germline): ENHRY, SYGVKD. J gave up 0 bases and V 10 bases, and 10 bases lay outside the gene matches. The CDR3 runs 15 residues. CDR3 region: CARQGPIYMNTEAFF. The CDR3 DNA is TGTGCCAGACAGGGGCCGATTTACATGAACACTGAAGCTTTCTTT.

Sample share makes this clone medium-sized (0.01 to 0.1%). V usage is TRBV11-3 and J usage is TRBJ2-1, with TRBD2 identical over 9 bases. CDR3 length: 15 amino acids. J gave up 4 bases and V 6 bases, and 7 bases lay outside the gene matches. Germline CDR1 SGHNT, CDR2 YENEEA. The CDR3: CASREAGGVYNEQFF. The CDR3 nucleotides read TGTGCCAGCAGGGAAGCGGGGGGAGTTTACAATGAGCAGTTCTTC.

This clone was counted only a few times. The DNA for the CDR3 is TGTGCCAGCAGTGACGGGGGGGCGGGCCGGAACACTGAAGCTTTCTTT. This encodes CASSDGGAGRNTEAFF. The rearrangement links TRBV6-8 to TRBJ1-1; D is perhaps TRBD1 (6 bases). The CDR3 is 16 residues long. V was pared by 5 bases and J by 1 base, with 17 bases between. CDR1 and CDR2 (germline): MNHGY, SAAAGT.

This clone was observed a few times. The chain uses TRBV1 and TRBJ1-6. TRBV1 is described as a pseudogene. The CDR3 length is 16 residues. The CDR3 bases are TGCGCCAGCAGCCGCACGCCGGGGGCGGGAGGTTCACCCCTCCACTTT. Translation gives CASSRTPGAGGSPLHF.

The genes are TRBV28 and TRBJ1-4; TRBD1 aligns across 7 bases. V trimming: 7 bases; J trimming: 8 bases; junction bases outside the gene matches: 13. The CDR3 runs to 15 residues. Germline CDR1 and CDR2: MDHEN and SYDVKM. The CDR3 loop reads CASTHQTGVREKLFF. DNA of the CDR3: TGTGCCAGCACCCACCAAACAGGGGTCCGCGAAAAACTGTTTTTT.

This clone has more than one count but fewer than ten. The chain links TRBV30 to TRBJ1-1; TRBD1 agrees at 7 bases. The CDR3 runs 13 residues. Per the germline V gene, CDR1 is GTSNPN and CDR2 is SVGIG (reference sequence). Trimming at V came to 3 bases and at J to 4 bases, leaving 5 bases not matched to a gene. CDR3 in DNA: TGTGCCTGGAGAGGAGGGGGCGGCACTGAAGCTTTCTTT. Amino acid sequence: CAWRGGGGTEAFF.

The chain employs TRBV30 and TRBJ1-5; a possible D gene is TRBD1 (5 bases). The CDR3 runs 13 residues. Germline CDR1 is GTSNPN and CDR2 is SVGIG (reference sequence). Trimming cost V 2 bases and J 6 bases, with 11 bases left between them. The DNA of the CDR3 is TGTGCCTGGAGTATAAGGGGAGCTCAGCCCCAGCATTTT. This sequence encodes CAWSIRGAQPQHF.

The gene calls are TRBV30 and TRBJ2-7, with TRBD1 identical over 7 bases. This CDR3 has 13 residues. The ends lost 3 bases at V and 9 bases at J; junction bases unmatched: 11. Looked up from germline, CDR1 is GTSNPN and CDR2 is SVGIG (reference sequence). The DNA of the CDR3 is TGTGCCTGGAGAACAAAAGGGACAGACGGGCAGTACTTC. Protein product: CAWRTKGTDGQYF.

The J gene is TRBJ1-6, the V gene TRBV18; D not certain. The CDR3 has 15 residues. V was clipped by 1 base and J by 6 bases, with 10 bases between them. The germline V gene encodes CDR1 KGHSH and CDR2 LQKENI. CDR3 sequence (DNA): TGTGCCAGCTCACCACTAGGGAACGGTAATTCACCCCTCCACTTT. It specifies CASSPLGNGNSPLHF.

J is TRBJ2-1 and V is TRBV19, with 9 bases identical to TRBD2. In germline, CDR1 is LNHDA, CDR2 SQIVND (reference sequence). This CDR3 has 14 amino acids. The V gene end was trimmed by 7 bases and the J gene end by 6 bases; junction bases not matched to a gene: 7. Here the CDR3 reads CASTVAGALNEQFF. Written as DNA, the CDR3 is TGTGCCAGTACTGTAGCGGGAGCGCTCAATGAGCAGTTCTTC.

This clone was counted between two and nine times. The chain has TRBV1 and TRBJ2-1; TRBD2 is the table's D call and was not checked against the DNA. TRBV1 is a documented pseudogene. The CDR3 is made up of 16 amino acids. CDR3 nucleotides: TGCGCCAGCAGCCAAGGTCGGGGAGGGCCGGGGTATGAGCAGTTCTTC. Amino acids: CASSQGRGGPGYEQFF.

This chain joins TRBV19 and TRBJ2-1, with D perhaps matching TRBD1 (5 bases). CDR1 LNHDA and CDR2 SQIVND come from the germline V gene (reference sequence). There are 13 residues in the CDR3. Trimming shortened V by 5 bases and J by 6 bases, and 11 bases separated the two germline ends. CDR3 sequence: CASSQAGFNEQFF. In DNA, the CDR3 is TGTGCCAGTAGTCAAGCAGGGTTCAATGAGCAGTTCTTC. The variable domain in full, with the rest retrieved from reference TRBV19 and TRBJ2-1, is DGGITQSPKYLFRKEGQNVTLSCEQNLNHDAMYWYRQDPGQGLRLIYYSQIVNDFQKGDIAEGYSVSREKKESFPLTVTSAQKNPTAFYLCASSQAGFNEQFFGPGTRLTVL.

V gene TRBV18 combines with J gene TRBJ1-2; no clear D. Trimming pared 1 base from V and 10 bases from J, leaving 10 bases between. The CDR3 covers 12 residues. Germline V gene sequence: CDR1 KGHSH, CDR2 LQKENI. This chain's CDR3 is CASSPLRGDYTF. CDR3 bases: TGTGCCAGCTCACCACTACGCGGGGACTACACCTTC.